This T cell receptor (beta chain) was identified in a study of OX40 agonist ivuxolimab in advanced cancers. Profiled with immunoSEQ multiplex PCR; TCRdb holds only in-frame clones, not every one. The table has 90,000 to 150,000 clones, roughly nine tenths seen once. The CDR3 length is 14 residues. Per germline, CDR1 SGHNT and CDR2 YYREEE (reference sequence). V trimming: 0 bases; J trimming: 6 bases; junction bases outside the gene matches: 4. The sequencing used CD4+ or CD8+ T cells sorted from blood, collected in a trial of the OX40 agonist ivuxolimab. The gene calls are TRBV5-4 and TRBJ2-3; 7 nucleotides match TRBD2. This TCR was recovered from an adult with an advanced solid tumor such as melanoma, head and neck, liver or kidney cancer. The CDR3 is CASSLGGEGDTQYF. The CDR3, as DNA: TGTGCCAGCAGCTTGGGCGGGGAGGGGGATACGCAGTATTTT.